Listed below are T cell receptor beta chains from one sample, sequenced in a study of CD8 T cells in Susac syndrome. In TCRdb, the immunoSEQ multiplex PCR reads were re-called with MiXCR into one record per CDR3 protein. The repertoire includes some 190,000 distinct CDR3 sequences, approximately 94% of them detected once, and more than 0.09% sits in the top ten. The sample comprised CD4+ T cells from PBMCs. The receptors originated from a human donor with multiple sclerosis. Each CDR3 is given with its conserved first and last residue. Fields, in order: D gene, CDR3 length, clone size, V gene, J gene, CDR3 DNA, CDR3 protein. The D gene is left open where the match is weak. Clone size is shown for a subset of rows, as once, few, many or a class of expanded clone.

d_gene: TRBD1; len: 15; abundance: -; v_gene: TRBV20-1; j_gene: TRBJ2-2; CDR3nt: TGCAGTGCTAGTTGGGACAGCGGTGCAACCGGGGAGCTGTTTTTT; CDR3aa: CSASWDSGATGELFF
d_gene: -; len: 16; abundance: -; v_gene: TRBV20-1; j_gene: TRBJ1-2; CDR3nt: TGCAGTGCTAGAGATCCGAAAGTCAGCAGGGAATATGGCTACACCTTC; CDR3aa: CSARDPKVSREYGYTF
d_gene: TRBD1; len: 15; abundance: -; v_gene: TRBV12-3/TRBV12-4; j_gene: TRBJ2-1; CDR3nt: TGTGCCAGCAGTCCAGGACAGGGGGCTAATAATGAGCAGTTCTTC; CDR3aa: CASSPGQGANNEQFF
d_gene: -; len: 13; abundance: -; v_gene: TRBV7-9; j_gene: TRBJ1-2; CDR3nt: TGTGCCAGCAGCTCGATAGCTAACTATGGCTACACCTTC; CDR3aa: CASSSIANYGYTF
d_gene: TRBD2; len: 13; abundance: -; v_gene: TRBV19; j_gene: TRBJ2-5; CDR3nt: TGTGCCTCTAGCGGGGACTACCAAGAGACCCAGTACTTC; CDR3aa: CASSGDYQETQYF
d_gene: TRBD2; len: 14; abundance: -; v_gene: TRBV10-2; j_gene: TRBJ2-1; CDR3nt: TGCGCCAGCCTCCCAGCGGGGGGGCGCGATGAGCAGTTCTTC; CDR3aa: CASLPAGGRDEQFF
d_gene: -; len: 14; abundance: once; v_gene: TRBV3-1; j_gene: TRBJ2-5; CDR3nt: TGTGCCAGCAGCCAAGACCGGGACAAAGAGACCCAGTACTTC; CDR3aa: CASSQDRDKETQYF
d_gene: -; len: 14; abundance: -; v_gene: TRBV20-1; j_gene: TRBJ2-5; CDR3nt: TGCAGTGCTATTCCTAGCCGCGATGGGGAGACCCAGTACTTC; CDR3aa: CSAIPSRDGETQYF
d_gene: -; len: 13; abundance: -; v_gene: TRBV29-1; j_gene: TRBJ1-3; CDR3nt: TGCAGCGTTGTGAGGACAACCGGAAACACCATATATTTT; CDR3aa: CSVVRTTGNTIYF
d_gene: TRBD1; len: 13; abundance: -; v_gene: TRBV6-5; j_gene: TRBJ2-5; CDR3nt: TGTGCCAGCAGGGACAGGGCTCGAGAGACCCAGTACTTC; CDR3aa: CASRDRARETQYF
d_gene: -; len: 12; abundance: -; v_gene: TRBV5-6; j_gene: TRBJ1-2; CDR3nt: TGTGCCAGCAGCCTCCCCAGCGGTGGCTACACCTTC; CDR3aa: CASSLPSGGYTF
d_gene: -; len: 17; abundance: -; v_gene: TRBV5-4; j_gene: TRBJ2-2; CDR3nt: TGTGCCAGCAGCTTGGACGGTTCAGGGGGGCCGATCGGGGAGCTGTTTTTT; CDR3aa: CASSLDGSGGPIGELFF
d_gene: -; len: 13; abundance: -; v_gene: TRBV20-1; j_gene: TRBJ2-7; CDR3nt: TGCAGTGCTGATCAGGTCATTGGTGGCGAGCAGTACTTC; CDR3aa: CSADQVIGGEQYF
d_gene: TRBD1; len: 14; abundance: -; v_gene: TRBV2; j_gene: TRBJ2-5; CDR3nt: TGTGCCAGCAGCCGGGACAGATCGTCGGAGACCCAGTACTTC; CDR3aa: CASSRDRSSETQYF
d_gene: -; len: 15; abundance: -; v_gene: TRBV7-2; j_gene: TRBJ1-6; CDR3nt: TGTGCCAGCAGCCTCTGGCCGGACAATAATTCACCCCTCCACTTT; CDR3aa: CASSLWPDNNSPLHF
d_gene: TRBD1; len: 16; abundance: once; v_gene: TRBV18; j_gene: TRBJ2-3; CDR3nt: TGTGCCAGCTCAAGATCCCGGGACAGGGCCACAGATACGCAGTATTTT; CDR3aa: CASSRSRDRATDTQYF
d_gene: -; len: 14; abundance: -; v_gene: TRBV4-3; j_gene: TRBJ2-1; CDR3nt: TGCGCCAGCAGCCAAGTCCTCAGGGACAATGAGCAGTTCTTC; CDR3aa: CASSQVLRDNEQFF
d_gene: -; len: 17; abundance: -; v_gene: TRBV5-4; j_gene: TRBJ2-3; CDR3nt: TGTGCCAGCAGCTCCTCCGGGAACTCACCCCGCACAGATACGCAGTATTTT; CDR3aa: CASSSSGNSPRTDTQYF
d_gene: -; len: 17; abundance: -; v_gene: TRBV30; j_gene: TRBJ1-5; CDR3nt: TGTGCCTGGAGTGTAGGGTGGGGGGCTTGGAACAATCAGCCCCAGCATTTT; CDR3aa: CAWSVGWGAWNNQPQHF
d_gene: -; len: 15; abundance: once; v_gene: TRBV20-1; j_gene: TRBJ1-6; CDR3nt: TGCAGTGCTAGAGTTGGGTTAGGGTCTAGATCACCCCTCCACTTT; CDR3aa: CSARVGLGSRSPLHF
d_gene: -; len: 15; abundance: -; v_gene: TRBV29-1; j_gene: TRBJ1-5; CDR3nt: TGCAGCGTATTGGCAGGGGCAGGGGGCAATCAGCCCCAGCATTTT; CDR3aa: CSVLAGAGGNQPQHF
d_gene: -; len: 13; abundance: -; v_gene: TRBV12-3/TRBV12-4; j_gene: TRBJ1-2; CDR3nt: TGTGCCAGCACGGCAAAGCTTAACTATGGCTACACCTTC; CDR3aa: CASTAKLNYGYTF
d_gene: -; len: 15; abundance: -; v_gene: TRBV27; j_gene: TRBJ2-7; CDR3nt: TGTGCCAGCAGTTTACGGGGCCCTACCACTAATGAACAGTACTTC; CDR3aa: CASSLRGPTTNEQYF
d_gene: -; len: 14; abundance: once; v_gene: TRBV4-1; j_gene: TRBJ1-2; CDR3nt: TGCGCCAGCAGCCAAGGGCGACAGCTATATGGCTACACCTTC; CDR3aa: CASSQGRQLYGYTF
d_gene: -; len: 16; abundance: -; v_gene: TRBV12-3/TRBV12-4; j_gene: TRBJ2-2; CDR3nt: TGTGCCAGCAGTTTAATCCCCTCCCCGAACACCGGGGAGCTGTTTTTT; CDR3aa: CASSLIPSPNTGELFF
d_gene: TRBD1; len: 14; abundance: -; v_gene: TRBV6-4; j_gene: TRBJ2-2; CDR3nt: TGTGCCAGCACGGGGACAGCCCAAAGCGGGGAGCTGTTTTTT; CDR3aa: CASTGTAQSGELFF
d_gene: -; len: 11; abundance: -; v_gene: TRBV12-3/TRBV12-4; j_gene: TRBJ2-5; CDR3nt: TGTGCCAGCGTAAAAAAAGAGACCCAGTACTTC; CDR3aa: CASVKKETQYF
d_gene: -; len: 15; abundance: -; v_gene: TRBV20-1; j_gene: TRBJ2-3; CDR3nt: TGCAGTGCTAGCTCACCCCTGGGGGACACAGATACGCAGTATTTT; CDR3aa: CSASSPLGDTDTQYF
d_gene: TRBD2; len: 15; abundance: -; v_gene: TRBV20-1; j_gene: TRBJ2-4; CDR3nt: TGCAGTGCAACCGACCTCACTAGCGGGGGAAACATTCAGTACTTC; CDR3aa: CSATDLTSGGNIQYF
d_gene: -; len: 11; abundance: -; v_gene: TRBV5-1; j_gene: TRBJ2-2; CDR3nt: TGCGCCAGCAGATTGACCGGGGAGCTGTTTTTT; CDR3aa: CASRLTGELFF
d_gene: TRBD1; len: 15; abundance: -; v_gene: TRBV12-3/TRBV12-4; j_gene: TRBJ1-5; CDR3nt: TGTGCCAGCAGCCCTCGGACAGGGGGAAGTCAGCCCCAGCATTTT; CDR3aa: CASSPRTGGSQPQHF
d_gene: TRBD1; len: 15; abundance: -; v_gene: TRBV9; j_gene: TRBJ1-6; CDR3nt: TGTGCCAGCAGCGCTGGTCAGGGGGCAAATTCACCCCTCCACTTT; CDR3aa: CASSAGQGANSPLHF